This T cell receptor beta chain was found in a study of follicular helper T cells after annual influenza vaccination. Study as a whole: Some donors were sampled over the 2013-2014, 2014-2015 and 2015-2016 vaccinations.

Assay: immunoSEQ multiplex PCR; the TCRdb copy retains only in-frame clones and omits some. The profile shows under 8,500 clones, around 86% of them singletons. Noted time point: 2015-2016 season, pre-vaccination. Subjects lived in the community and lacked influenza vaccine within the prior 6 months. Each time point used roughly 40 to 110 mL of blood. This clonotype was obtained from an adult who received the influenza vaccine. This material consisted of CXCR5- memory CD4+ T cells sorted from blood, taken on the day of influenza vaccination.

The CDR3 here is CAISESPGLAQETQYF. The CDR3 nucleotides are TGTGCCATCAGTGAATCCCCGGGGCTGGCTCAAGAGACCCAGTACTTC. The chain joins TRBV10-3 to TRBJ2-5, with D perhaps given as TRBD1 or TRBD2 (5 bases each). The CDR3 runs 16 residues. Germline loops: CDR1 ENHRY, CDR2 SYGVKD. Trimming left V 3 bases short and J 2 bases short, with 16 bases between.